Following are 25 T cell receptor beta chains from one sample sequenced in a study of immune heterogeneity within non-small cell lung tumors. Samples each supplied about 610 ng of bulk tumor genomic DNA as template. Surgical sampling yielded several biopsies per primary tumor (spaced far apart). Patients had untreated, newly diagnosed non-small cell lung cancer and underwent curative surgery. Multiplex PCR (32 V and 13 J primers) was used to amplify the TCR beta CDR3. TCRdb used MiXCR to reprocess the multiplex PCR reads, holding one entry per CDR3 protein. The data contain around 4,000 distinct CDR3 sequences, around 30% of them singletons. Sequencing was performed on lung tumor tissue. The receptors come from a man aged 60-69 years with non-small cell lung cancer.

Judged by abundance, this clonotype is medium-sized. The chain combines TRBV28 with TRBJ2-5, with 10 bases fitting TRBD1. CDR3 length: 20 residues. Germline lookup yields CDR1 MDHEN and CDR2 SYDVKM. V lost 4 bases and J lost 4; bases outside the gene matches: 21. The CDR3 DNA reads TGTGCCAGCAGTTACCCTACAGACAGGGGGCGCGGGGTGATGGCAGAGACCCAGTACTTC. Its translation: CASSYPTDRGRGVMAETQYF.

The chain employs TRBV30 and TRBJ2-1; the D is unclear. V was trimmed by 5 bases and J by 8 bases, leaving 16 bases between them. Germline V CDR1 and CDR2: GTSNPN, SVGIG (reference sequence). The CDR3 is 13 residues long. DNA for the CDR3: TGTGCCTGGCATACGACGGCCCGCGATGAGCAGTTCTTC. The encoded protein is CAWHTTARDEQFF.

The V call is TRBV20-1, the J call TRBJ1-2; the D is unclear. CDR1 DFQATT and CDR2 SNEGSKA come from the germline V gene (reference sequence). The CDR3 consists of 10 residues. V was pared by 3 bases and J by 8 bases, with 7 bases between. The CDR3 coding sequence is TGCAGTGCTAGTGGCCAGGGCTACACCTTC. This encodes CSASGQGYTF.

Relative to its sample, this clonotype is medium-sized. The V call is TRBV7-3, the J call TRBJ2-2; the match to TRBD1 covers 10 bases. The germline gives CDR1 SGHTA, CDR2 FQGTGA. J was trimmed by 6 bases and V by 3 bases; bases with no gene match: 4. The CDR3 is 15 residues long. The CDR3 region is CASSFDRGRAGELFF. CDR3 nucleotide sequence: TGTGCCAGCAGCTTTGACAGGGGGCGTGCCGGGGAGCTGTTTTTT.

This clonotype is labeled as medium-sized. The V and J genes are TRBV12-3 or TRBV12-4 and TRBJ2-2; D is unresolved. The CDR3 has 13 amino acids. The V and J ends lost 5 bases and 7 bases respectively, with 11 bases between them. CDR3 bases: TGTGCCAGCAGTCTCGAACTATACGGGGAGCTGTTTTTT. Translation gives CASSLELYGELFF.

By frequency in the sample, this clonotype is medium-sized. The DNA of the CDR3 is TGTGCCAGTAGTATTGCGAGGGGACAGGGGTACGAGCAGTACTTC. This gives the protein CASSIARGQGYEQYF. This sequence joins TRBV19 and TRBJ2-7; 10 positions match TRBD1. CDR1 is LNHDA and CDR2 is SQIVND in the germline V gene (reference sequence). There are 15 residues in the CDR3. Trimming removed 3 bases from V and 4 bases from J; junction bases left unmatched: 6.

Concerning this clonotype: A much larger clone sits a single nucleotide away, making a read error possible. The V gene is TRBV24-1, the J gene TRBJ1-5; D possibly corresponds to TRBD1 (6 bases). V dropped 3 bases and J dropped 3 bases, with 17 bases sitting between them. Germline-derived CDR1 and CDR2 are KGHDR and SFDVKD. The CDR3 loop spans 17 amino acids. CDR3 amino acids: CATSDTGTGSNNQPQHF. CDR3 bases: TGTGCCACCAGTGATACCGGAACAGGGTCGAACAATCAGCCCCAGCATTTT.

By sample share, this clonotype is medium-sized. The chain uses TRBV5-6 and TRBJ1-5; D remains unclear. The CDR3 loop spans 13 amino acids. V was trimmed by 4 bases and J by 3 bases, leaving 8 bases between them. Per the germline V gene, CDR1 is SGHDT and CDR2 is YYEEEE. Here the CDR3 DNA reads TGTGCCAGCAGCGGAGGCTACAATCAGCCCCAGCATTTT. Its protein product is CASSGGYNQPQHF.

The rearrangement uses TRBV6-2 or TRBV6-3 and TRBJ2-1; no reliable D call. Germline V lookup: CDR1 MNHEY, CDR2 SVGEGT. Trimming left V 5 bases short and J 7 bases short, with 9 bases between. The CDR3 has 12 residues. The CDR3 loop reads CASSRVMNEQFF. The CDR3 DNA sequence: TGTGCCAGCAGTCGGGTTATGAATGAGCAGTTCTTC.

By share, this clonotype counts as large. CDR3 amino acids: CASSVSGSSYEQYF. The CDR3 DNA reads TGTGCCAGCAGCGTGAGCGGGAGCTCCTACGAGCAGTACTTC. The rearrangement uses TRBV5-5 and TRBJ2-7, with 8 bases identical to TRBD2. Trimming cost V 4 bases and J 0 bases; bases outside gene matches: 3. The CDR3 covers 14 residues. Germline CDR1 is SGHKS and CDR2 is YYEKEE (reference sequence).

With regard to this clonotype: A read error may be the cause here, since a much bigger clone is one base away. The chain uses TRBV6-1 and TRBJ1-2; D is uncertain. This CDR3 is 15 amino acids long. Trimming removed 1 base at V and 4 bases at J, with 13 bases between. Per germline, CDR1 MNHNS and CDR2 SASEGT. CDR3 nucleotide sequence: TGTGCCAGCAGTGAAGTGCGAGGGCATCTCTATGGCTACACCTTC. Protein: CASSEVRGHLYGYTF.

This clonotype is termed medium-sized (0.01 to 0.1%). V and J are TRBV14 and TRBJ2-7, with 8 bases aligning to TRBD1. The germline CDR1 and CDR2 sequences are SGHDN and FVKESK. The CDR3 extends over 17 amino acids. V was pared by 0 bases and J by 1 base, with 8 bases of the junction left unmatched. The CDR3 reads CASSQEGGRGRSYEQYF. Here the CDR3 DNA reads TGTGCCAGCAGCCAAGAAGGGGGCAGGGGGCGATCCTACGAGCAGTACTTC.

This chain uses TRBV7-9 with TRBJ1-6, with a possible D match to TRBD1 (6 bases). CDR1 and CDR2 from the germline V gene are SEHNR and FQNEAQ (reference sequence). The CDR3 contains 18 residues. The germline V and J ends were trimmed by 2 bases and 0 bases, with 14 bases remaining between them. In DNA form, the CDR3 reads TGTGCCAGCAGCTTACGGGGACAAGAAAGCTCCTATAATTCACCCCTCCACTTT. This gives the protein CASSLRGQESSYNSPLHF. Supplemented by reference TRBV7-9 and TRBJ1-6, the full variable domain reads DTGVSQNPRHKITKRGQNVTFRCDPISEHNRLYWYRQTLGQGPEFLTYFQNEAQLEKSRLLSDRFSAERPKGSFSTLEIQRTEQGDSAMYLCASSLRGQESSYNSPLHFGNGTRLTVT.

The CDR3 here is CASSLQGKAHSYEQYF. The DNA for the CDR3 is TGTGCCAGCTCCCTCCAGGGGAAGGCCCATTCCTACGAGCAGTACTTC. The chain is built from TRBV18 and TRBJ2-7; possible D gene TRBD1, 6 bases. There are 16 residues in the CDR3. Germline V gives CDR1 KGHSH, CDR2 LQKENI. The germline V and J ends were trimmed by 6 bases and 1 base, with 19 bases remaining between them.

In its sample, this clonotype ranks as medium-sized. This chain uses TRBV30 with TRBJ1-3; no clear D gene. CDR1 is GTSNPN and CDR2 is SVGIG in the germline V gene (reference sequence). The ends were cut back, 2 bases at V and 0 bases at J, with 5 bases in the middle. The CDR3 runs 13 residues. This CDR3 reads CAWSSFSGNTIYF. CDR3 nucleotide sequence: TGTGCCTGGAGTAGCTTCTCTGGAAACACCATATATTTT.

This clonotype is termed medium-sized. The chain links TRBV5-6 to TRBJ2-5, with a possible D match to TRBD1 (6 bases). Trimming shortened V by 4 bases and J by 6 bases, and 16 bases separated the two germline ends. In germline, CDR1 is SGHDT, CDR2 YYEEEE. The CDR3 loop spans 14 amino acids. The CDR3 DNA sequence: TGTGCCAGCAGCGTCCAACAGGGCGTGCAGACCCAGTACTTC. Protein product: CASSVQQGVQTQYF.

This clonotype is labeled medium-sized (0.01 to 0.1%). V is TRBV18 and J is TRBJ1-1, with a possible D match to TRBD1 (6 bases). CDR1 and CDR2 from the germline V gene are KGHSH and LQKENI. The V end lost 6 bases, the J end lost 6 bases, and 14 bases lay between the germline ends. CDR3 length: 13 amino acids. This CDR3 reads CASSLGQSPEAFF. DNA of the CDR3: TGTGCCAGCTCTCTAGGACAGTCCCCTGAAGCTTTCTTT.

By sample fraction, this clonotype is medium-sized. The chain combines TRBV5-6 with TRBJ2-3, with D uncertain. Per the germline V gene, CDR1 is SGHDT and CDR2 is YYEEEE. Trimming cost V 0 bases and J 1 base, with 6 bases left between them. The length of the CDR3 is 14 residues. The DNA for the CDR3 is TGTGCCAGCAGCTTGGCAGGAGGCACAGATACGCAGTATTTT. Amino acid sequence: CASSLAGGTDTQYF. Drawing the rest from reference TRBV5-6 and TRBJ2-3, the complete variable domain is DAGVTQSPTHLIKTRGQQVTLRCSPKSGHDTVSWYQQALGQGPQFIFQYYEEEERQRGNFPDRFSGHQFPNYSSELNVNALLLGDSALYLCASSLAGGTDTQYFGPGTRLTVL.

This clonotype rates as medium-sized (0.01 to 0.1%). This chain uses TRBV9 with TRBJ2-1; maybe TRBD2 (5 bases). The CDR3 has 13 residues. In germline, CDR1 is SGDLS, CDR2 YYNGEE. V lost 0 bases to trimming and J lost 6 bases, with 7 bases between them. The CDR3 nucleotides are TGTGCCAGCAGCGTAGGAGGGCGCAATGAGCAGTTCTTC. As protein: CASSVGGRNEQFF.

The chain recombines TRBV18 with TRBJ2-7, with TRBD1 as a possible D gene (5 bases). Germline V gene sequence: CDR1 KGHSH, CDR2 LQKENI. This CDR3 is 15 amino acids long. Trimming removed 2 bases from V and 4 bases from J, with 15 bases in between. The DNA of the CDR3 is TGTGCCAGCTCACCATTTGAAGGGGCAGGTTACGAGCAGTACTTC. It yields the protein CASSPFEGAGYEQYF.

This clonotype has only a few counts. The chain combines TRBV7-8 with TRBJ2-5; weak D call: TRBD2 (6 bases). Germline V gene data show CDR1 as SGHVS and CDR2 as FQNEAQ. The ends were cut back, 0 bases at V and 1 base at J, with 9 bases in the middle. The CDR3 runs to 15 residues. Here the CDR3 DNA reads TGTGCCAGCAGCTTAGCGCGCGGGATCCAAGAGACCCAGTACTTC. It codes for CASSLARGIQETQYF. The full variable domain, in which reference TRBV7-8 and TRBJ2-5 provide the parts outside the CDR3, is GAGVSQSPRYKVAKRGQDVALRCDPISGHVSLFWYQQALGQGPEFLTYFQNEAQLDKSGLPSDRFFAERPEGSVSTLKIQRTQQEDSAVYLCASSLARGIQETQYFGPGTRLLVL.

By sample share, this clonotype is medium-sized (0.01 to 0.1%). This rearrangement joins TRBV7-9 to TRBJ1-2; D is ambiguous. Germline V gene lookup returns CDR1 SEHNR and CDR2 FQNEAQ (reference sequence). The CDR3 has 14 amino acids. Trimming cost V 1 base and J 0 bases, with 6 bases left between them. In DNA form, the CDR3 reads TGTGCCAGCAGCTTAGTTACAGCTAACTATGGCTACACCTTC. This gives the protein CASSLVTANYGYTF.

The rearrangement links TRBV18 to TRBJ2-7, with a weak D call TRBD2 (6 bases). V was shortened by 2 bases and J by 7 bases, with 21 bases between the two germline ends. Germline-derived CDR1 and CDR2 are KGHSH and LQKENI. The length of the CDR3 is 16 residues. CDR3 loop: CASSPSPAGGTWEQYF. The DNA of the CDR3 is TGTGCCAGCTCACCATCACCAGCTGGGGGGACTTGGGAGCAGTACTTC.

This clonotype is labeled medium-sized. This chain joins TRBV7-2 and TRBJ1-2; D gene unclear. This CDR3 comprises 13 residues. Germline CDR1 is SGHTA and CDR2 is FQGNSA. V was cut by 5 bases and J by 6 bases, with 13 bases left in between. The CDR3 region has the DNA TGTGCCAGCAGCCTGGGGTCCGGGAATGGCTACACCTTC. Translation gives CASSLGSGNGYTF.

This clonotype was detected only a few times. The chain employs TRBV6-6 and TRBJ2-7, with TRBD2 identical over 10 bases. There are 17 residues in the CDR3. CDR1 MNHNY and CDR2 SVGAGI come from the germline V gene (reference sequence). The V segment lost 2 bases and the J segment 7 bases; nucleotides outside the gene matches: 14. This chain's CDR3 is CASSYTLSGTSVWEQYF. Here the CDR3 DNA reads TGTGCCAGCAGTTACACATTATCCGGGACTAGCGTATGGGAGCAGTACTTC.